The 5 T cell receptor beta chains listed next were all sequenced from one sample in a study of cytomegalovirus exposure and HLA in healthy donors. Clones were sequenced by immunoSEQ multiplex PCR, and TCRdb holds only the in-frame ones, with some missing. The sample carries approximately 39,000 clones, 85% to 95% recorded once. The specimen was PBMCs. These receptors were collected from a man younger than 30 in good health and CMV-seronegative.

This rearrangement joins TRBV2 to TRBJ2-4, with a tentative D call TRBD2 (5 bases). The CDR3 runs to 13 residues. CDR1 SNHLY and CDR2 FYNNEI come from the germline V gene. Trimming shortened V by 3 bases and J by 9 bases, and 12 bases separated the two germline ends. In DNA form, the CDR3 reads TGTGCCAGCAGTGAGCGGGTTCGGGGCATTCAGTACTTC. Translating gives CASSERVRGIQYF.

This clone was recorded once. The chain joins TRBV28 to TRBJ2-1; 11 nucleotides agree with TRBD2. Germline CDR1 is MDHEN and CDR2 is SYDVKM. Trimming at V came to 7 bases and at J to 4 bases, leaving 6 bases not matched to a gene. The CDR3 is 15 residues long. The CDR3 nucleotides are TGTGCCAGCATAGGGGCTAGCGGGGGGTACAATGAGCAGTTCTTC. Translating it yields CASIGASGGYNEQFF.

The chain uses TRBV7-9 and TRBJ2-2, with a weak D call TRBD2 (7 bases). V dropped 6 bases and J dropped 3 bases, with 20 bases sitting between them. Germline V gives CDR1 SEHNR, CDR2 FQNEAQ (reference sequence). The CDR3 consists of 17 residues. The CDR3 nucleotides are TGTGCCAGCAGTCCCCGGAGGGGGGGCGCGGACACCGGGGAGCTGTTTTTT. Residues: CASSPRRGGADTGELFF.

This chain joins TRBV19 and TRBJ1-1; 7 positions match TRBD1. The CDR3 is 16 residues long. Germline values: CDR1 LNHDA, CDR2 SQIVND (reference sequence). V was pared by 0 bases and J by 1 base, with 5 bases of the junction left unmatched. The CDR3 nucleotides read TGTGCCAGTAGTATAGATTGGACAGGACCGAACACTGAAGCTTTCTTT. This translates into CASSIDWTGPNTEAFF.

This sequence joins TRBV2 and TRBJ2-3; D remains ambiguous. In germline, CDR1 is SNHLY, CDR2 FYNNEI. Trimming removed 4 bases from V and 0 bases from J, with 11 bases in between. CDR3 size: 15 residues. CDR3 amino acids: CASSVGLPSTDTQYF. For the CDR3, the DNA is TGTGCCAGCAGTGTGGGCTTGCCTAGCACAGATACGCAGTATTTT.